The T cell receptor beta chain described here comes from a study of OX40 agonist ivuxolimab in advanced cancers. The protocol was immunoSEQ multiplex PCR, while the TCRdb copy is restricted to in-frame clones and leaves out a portion. The repertoire holds 55,000 to 65,000 clones, about 80% seen once, with roughly 2.1% in the top ten. The CDR3 contains 13 residues. Germline V gene lookup returns CDR1 SGHRS and CDR2 YFSETQ. V was pared by 1 base and J by 1 base, with 5 bases between. This sequence originates from an adult with an advanced solid tumor such as melanoma, head and neck, liver or kidney cancer. Material: CD4+ or CD8+ T cells sorted from blood, obtained in a trial of the OX40 agonist ivuxolimab. The J gene is TRBJ1-1, the V gene TRBV5-1; no clear D gene. DNA for the CDR3: TGCGCCAGCAGCTTGTCCAGGAACACTGAAGCTTTCTTT. It is translated as CASSLSRNTEAFF.